This T cell receptor beta chain was recovered during a study of blood T cell repertoires in COVID-19. Turning to the study itself: Researchers got acute and convalescent COVID-19 samples from the United States, Italy and Spain. PBMCs, B-cell-depleted T cells, or T cells provided the cDNA or gDNA that made up the material.

Authors' data handling: Reference gene primer amplification gave estimated nucleated cell counts. The data were produced by immunoSEQ multiplex PCR, yet TCRdb's version contains in-frame clones alone and is incomplete. The DNA was the basis for D and trimming; V, J and clone size are from that table. The repertoire holds tens of thousands of clones, with around 87% as singletons. The CDR3 is 12 residues long. V gave up 2 bases and J gave up 1 base, with 3 bases separating them. Germline CDR1 reads SGHNT; CDR2 reads YYREEE (reference sequence). The sequenced material came from peripheral blood. The receptor was derived from a woman aged 60-75 years with acute or convalescent COVID-19. The V call is TRBV5-4, the J call TRBJ1-1, with D unresolved. The DNA of the CDR3 is TGTGCCAGCAGCTTCCAGAACACTGAAGCTTTCTTT. This encodes CASSFQNTEAFF.